One and the same sample provided the 3 T cell receptor beta chains below, sequenced in a study of blood T cell repertoires in COVID-19. Clones were read by immunoSEQ multiplex PCR, and TCRdb kept only the in-frame ones, dropping some. In the table there are under 80,000 clones, 92% of which are singletons. Sequencing used peripheral blood. The source of these receptors is a human donor in a cohort sampled during active COVID-19.

A word on this clone: A junction boundary mismatches the germline segment, possibly from a read error. The rearrangement links TRBV7-7 to TRBJ2-7; 9 bases are a match to TRBD1. The germline gives CDR1 SSHAT, CDR2 FNYEAQ (reference sequence). This CDR3 is 13 amino acids long. The chain's CDR3 is CASSPDRGYEQYF. In DNA form, the CDR3 reads TGTGCTAGCAGCCCGGACAGGGGCTACGAGCAGTACTTC.

The chain combines TRBV7-2 with TRBJ2-7; the match to TRBD2 covers 12 bases. This CDR3 has 15 amino acids. Trimming removed 1 base from V and 6 bases from J; junction bases left unmatched: 4. CDR1 is SGHTA and CDR2 is FQGNSA in the germline V gene. The CDR3 DNA reads TGTGCCAGCAGCTTAGGGACTAGCGGGGCTCGCGAGCAGTACTTC. Residues: CASSLGTSGAREQYF. The variable domain in full, with the rest retrieved from reference TRBV7-2 and TRBJ2-7, is GAGVSQSPSNKVTEKGKDVELRCDPISGHTALYWYRQSLGQGLEFLIYFQGNSAPDKSGLPSDRFSAERTGGSVSTLTIQRTQQEDSAVYLCASSLGTSGAREQYFGPGTRLTVT.

V is TRBV19 and J is TRBJ1-1; TRBD1 aligns across 10 bases. Trimming took 1 base from V and 5 from J; bases not matched to a gene: 1. Germline lookup yields CDR1 LNHDA and CDR2 SQIVND (reference sequence). The CDR3 consists of 14 residues. Written as DNA, the CDR3 is TGTGCCAGTAGTATAGGGGACAGGGGAACTGAAGCTTTCTTT. This translates into CASSIGDRGTEAFF.